This T cell receptor beta chain was captured in a study of identical twins. Germline CDR1 KGHDR, CDR2 SFDVKD. V was trimmed by 4 bases and J by 7 bases, leaving 7 bases between them. CDR3 size: 12 residues. This clonotype was detected many times. Its antigen is still unknown. Study-wide results and limits: Where out-of-frame alpha sequences were twin-shared, they showed excess low generation probability. Weaker excess twin sharing was seen among beta out-of-frame sequences. Abundant beta clonotypes from cord blood bore fewer insertions; memory repertoires lacked this pattern.

One entry per CDR3 protein, called by TCRdb with MiXCR from the 5' RACE reads. The sample holds 640,000 or so distinct CDR3 sequences, around 6% seen once. This TCR derives from a man in his late teens or twenties in good health. Sequenced input: naive T cells sorted from blood. The chain uses TRBV24-1 and TRBJ2-1; perhaps TRBD2 as D (5 bases). CDR3 loop: CATSEPGNEQFF. The DNA for the CDR3 is TGTGCCACCAGTGAACCGGGGAATGAGCAGTTCTTC.